This T cell receptor beta chain emerged from a study of blood T cell repertoires in COVID-19. Whole-study context: Italy, Spain and the United States were the sources of the convalescent and acute COVID-19 samples. PBMCs, B-cell-depleted T cells, or T cells provided the cDNA or gDNA that made up the material.

In the original workflow: Amplification of reference gene primers was used by the study to estimate nucleated cell counts. Here immunoSEQ multiplex PCR was the method, and the copy in TCRdb shows in-frame clones only, minus some. V and J calls and clone size come straight from that table; D and trimming were deduced from the DNA. The table shows around 380,000 clones, with 81% occurring only once. The CDR3 length is 13 residues. The V end was cut by 7 bases, the J end by 4 bases, with 14 bases between. Germline values: CDR1 MNHNY, CDR2 SVGAGI (reference sequence). The TCR sequence derives from a human donor with acute or convalescent COVID-19. The donor label of this sample is uncertain. V is TRBV6-6 and J is TRBJ2-7; D not resolved. The sequencing sample was made of peripheral blood. CDR3 loop: CASTRDLRYEQYF. The CDR3 nucleotides are TGTGCCAGCACTCGCGACCTGAGGTACGAGCAGTACTTC.